Listed below are T cell receptor beta chains from one sample, sequenced in a study of CD8+ T cells in alopecia areata. Data came from immunoSEQ multiplex PCR; TCRdb stores just in-frame clones and leaves some out. The sample carries about 220,000 clones, less than 75% recorded once. The specimen comprised CD4+ T cells sorted from blood, sampled at week 4, from a patient treated with tofacitinib. All receptors derive from a human donor with alopecia areata. Each CDR3 is given with its conserved first and last residue. A D gene is named only where the DNA matches it firmly. Rows may omit the clone size; those that give it use once, few, many or a size class.

TRBJ2-3 - TRBV7-2 - TGTGCCAGCAGCGTCTCCTTAGCCGGCCTAAGCACAGATACGCAGTATTTT CASSVSLAGLSTDTQYF
TRBJ2-5 - TRBV29-1 TRBD1 TGCAGCGTCAAGACAGGGGGCGGTGAGACCCAGTACTTC CSVKTGGGETQYF
TRBJ2-5 - TRBV23-1 TRBD2 TGCGCCGGGCGGGGGAACTACCAAGAGACCCAGTACTTC CAGRGNYQETQYF
TRBJ1-1 - TRBV29-1 - TGCAGCGTTCGGGAGAACACTGAAGCTTTCTTT CSVRENTEAFF
TRBJ1-1 - TRBV19 - TGTGCCAGTAGACCACCTTACCCTCGGGGTGAAGCTTTCTTT CASRPPYPRGEAFF
TRBJ2-5 - TRBV30 TRBD1 TGTGCCTGGAGTGCCCACTACAGGGGTCCCCAAGAGACCCAGTACTTC CAWSAHYRGPQETQYF
TRBJ2-7 - TRBV6-5 - TGTGCCAGCAGTTACGGGGGTCCTGGCGAGCAGTACTTC CASSYGGPGEQYF
TRBJ2-7 few TRBV2 - TGTGCCAGCAGTGAACAGGACACCTACGAGCAGTACTTC CASSEQDTYEQYF
TRBJ1-3 few TRBV5-1 - TGCGCCAGCAGCTTGGGGTTCGGCAAAGGAAACACCATATATTTT CASSLGFGKGNTIYF
TRBJ1-1 once TRBV27 - TGTGCCAGCAGTTTAATCGGGGAGGAAGCTTTCTTT CASSLIGEEAFF
TRBJ2-2 - TRBV5-1 - TGCGCCAGCAGCTTCGATAGCGGGGAGCTGTTTTTT CASSFDSGELFF
TRBJ2-7 few TRBV5-1 TRBD1 TGCGCCAGCAGCTTGTTTGGCTCAGGGGGCTACGAGCAGTACTTC CASSLFGSGGYEQYF
TRBJ2-5 few TRBV6-6 - TGTGCCAGCAAGCTCCCCGGGGGCGGCGGGACCCAGTACTTC CASKLPGGGGTQYF
TRBJ1-1 - TRBV2 - TGTGCCAGCAGTGGGACGTCCGGGACTGAAGCTTTCTTT CASSGTSGTEAFF
TRBJ2-5 once TRBV29-1 TRBD1 TGCAGCGTGAACAGGGGGGAGACCCAGTACTTC CSVNRGETQYF
TRBJ1-4 - TRBV7-9 TRBD1 TGTGCCAGCAGCCCGCCGGGACAGGGAGGTGAAAAACTGTTTTTT CASSPPGQGGEKLFF
TRBJ1-3 once TRBV29-1 - TGCAGCGTTATGGGTTTATCGGGAAACACCATATATTTT CSVMGLSGNTIYF
TRBJ2-7 - TRBV29-1 - TGCAGCGTTGAGAAAGACCCAACACTAGCATCGGGATACGAGCAGTACTTC CSVEKDPTLASGYEQYF
TRBJ1-2 - TRBV5-1 - TGCGCCAGTTCACCGTTTTCAGGGACTTATGGCTACACCTTC CASSPFSGTYGYTF
TRBJ1-6 - TRBV6-5 - TGTGCCAGCAGTTTTAGCCAGGGATCCTCTAATTCACCCCTCCACTTT CASSFSQGSSNSPLHF
TRBJ1-2 - TRBV30 - TGTGCCTGGAACGTGAGGGGGGATGGCTACACCTTC CAWNVRGDGYTF
TRBJ1-6 - TRBV2 - TGTGCCAGACAAAACAAGGGTGGATCACCCCTCCACTTT CARQNKGGSPLHF
TRBJ1-5 few TRBV18 - TGTGCCAGCTCAGCTGGCGGGGATCAGCCCCAGCATTTT CASSAGGDQPQHF
TRBJ2-7 few TRBV2 - TGTGCCAAACGGAGGTCCGACGAGCAGTACTTC CAKRRSDEQYF
TRBJ1-1 - TRBV29-1 - TGCAGCGTTGCTCTCCAGGGACGGCATGAAGCTTTCTTT CSVALQGRHEAFF
TRBJ2-5 - TRBV25-1 - TGTGCCAGCAGTGAGGGATCCGGTCTGGGGACCCAGTACTTC CASSEGSGLGTQYF
TRBJ2-3 - TRBV20-1 - TGCAGTGCAGATACGCAGTATTTT CSADTQYF
TRBJ1-6 - TRBV9 - TGTGCCAGCAGCGTAGAGAGCGGAGGAGCCCTCCACTTT CASSVESGGALHF
TRBJ2-7 - TRBV2 - TGTGCCAGCACTACCGCCCCGGGGGGCGGCGAGCAGTACTTC CASTTAPGGGEQYF
TRBJ2-1 - TRBV2 TRBD2 TGTGCCAGCAGTGAGGCTAGCGGGGGCCAATACAATGAGCAGTTCTTC CASSEASGGQYNEQFF
TRBJ2-3 - TRBV7-8 - TGTGCCAGCAGCTCACTGTTTAGCGGATATGCAGATACGCAGTATTTT CASSSLFSGYADTQYF
TRBJ1-4 - TRBV30 TRBD1 TGTGCCTGGAGTACGGGACAGGGAAGTGAAAAACTGTTTTTT CAWSTGQGSEKLFF
TRBJ2-3 - TRBV13 - TGTGCCAGCAGCTCTGTTCGAGGGGTTTCAGATACGCAGTATTTT CASSSVRGVSDTQYF
TRBJ1-2 - TRBV9 TRBD1 TGTGCCAGCAGCCCCAGCCTGACAGGGGTAGGCTACACCTTC CASSPSLTGVGYTF
TRBJ1-1 - TRBV9 - TGTGCCAGCAGCGCACAGCTAAGTGTTCGGAACACTGAAGCTTTCTTT CASSAQLSVRNTEAFF
TRBJ2-3 few TRBV29-1 TRBD2 TGCAGCGTATGGACTAGTTTTGGCACAGATACGCAGTATTTT CSVWTSFGTDTQYF
TRBJ1-4 - TRBV4-3 - TGCGCCAGCAGCCAAGATATTGGGACATCTGAAAAACTGTTTTTT CASSQDIGTSEKLFF
TRBJ2-2 few TRBV5-4 - TGTGCCAGCAGCTTGAAGGGAAACGGGGAGCTGTTTTTT CASSLKGNGELFF
TRBJ1-4 - TRBV4-1 TRBD1 TGCGCCAGCAGCCAAAACTTCCCCGCGGACAGGGCTCTGTTTTTT CASSQNFPADRALFF
TRBJ1-2 - TRBV4-2 - TGTGCCAGCAGCCAAGAGATCGCAGCCATGGAAAGCTACACCTTC CASSQEIAAMESYTF
TRBJ1-2 - TRBV25-1 - TGTGCCAGCAGTGAAGTCGGCTATGGCTACACCTTC CASSEVGYGYTF
TRBJ1-2 - TRBV7-9 TRBD1 TGTGCCAGCAGCGCGGGACAGACCCATGGCTACACCTTC CASSAGQTHGYTF
TRBJ2-3 - TRBV29-1 - TGCAGCGTTGAGAGGAGGCGAGTCACAGATACGCAGTATTTT CSVERRRVTDTQYF
TRBJ2-5 - TRBV7-2 - TGTGCCAGCAGATCTGACCCCTCCGAAGAGACCCAGTACTTC CASRSDPSEETQYF
TRBJ1-1 - TRBV20-1 - TGCAGTGCTAGTTTAGGCAGGGAGGCTTTCTTT CSASLGREAFF
TRBJ1-5 few TRBV19 TRBD1 TGTGCCAGTAGTAGCCCCGGGACAGACAGCAATCAGCCCCAGCATTTT CASSSPGTDSNQPQHF
TRBJ2-3 - TRBV29-1 TRBD1 TGCAGCGTTGAGGGACAGGTAACAGATACGCAGTATTTT CSVEGQVTDTQYF
TRBJ2-1 - TRBV7-2 - TGTGCCAGCAGCTTAAACAGGGATGAGCAGTTCTTC CASSLNRDEQFF
TRBJ2-1 - TRBV29-1 - TGCAGCGTTGAGGACTGGATCAGTGAGCAGTTCTTC CSVEDWISEQFF
TRBJ2-2 - TRBV9 - TGTGCCAGCAGCGTAGATGGGGGGTCGAACACCGGGGAGCTGTTTTTT CASSVDGGSNTGELFF
TRBJ2-7 few TRBV9 - TGTGCCAGCAGCGGGAGTGAACAGGGCCACGAGCAGTACTTC CASSGSEQGHEQYF
TRBJ1-1 few TRBV4-3 - TGCGCCAGCAGCCAAGATGATTCTAATCGATCTGAAGCTTTCTTT CASSQDDSNRSEAFF
TRBJ2-2 - TRBV29-1 - TGCAGCGTGGCCTTCGGGCGAGGGACCGGGGAGCTGTTTTTT CSVAFGRGTGELFF